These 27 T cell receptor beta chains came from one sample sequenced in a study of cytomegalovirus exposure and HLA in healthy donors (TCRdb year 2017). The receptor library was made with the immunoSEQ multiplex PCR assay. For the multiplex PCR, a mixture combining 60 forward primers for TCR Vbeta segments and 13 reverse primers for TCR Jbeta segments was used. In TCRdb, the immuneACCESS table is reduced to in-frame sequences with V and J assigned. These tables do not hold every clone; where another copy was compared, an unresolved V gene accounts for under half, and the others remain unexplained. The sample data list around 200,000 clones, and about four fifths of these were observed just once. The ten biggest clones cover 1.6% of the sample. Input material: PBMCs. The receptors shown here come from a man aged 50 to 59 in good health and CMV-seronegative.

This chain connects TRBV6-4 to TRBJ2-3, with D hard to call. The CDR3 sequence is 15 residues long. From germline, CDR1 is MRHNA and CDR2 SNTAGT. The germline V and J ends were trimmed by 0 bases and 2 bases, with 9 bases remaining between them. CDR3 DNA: TGTGCCAGCAGTGACTCGGCACCGATCACAGATACGCAGTATTTT. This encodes CASSDSAPITDTQYF.

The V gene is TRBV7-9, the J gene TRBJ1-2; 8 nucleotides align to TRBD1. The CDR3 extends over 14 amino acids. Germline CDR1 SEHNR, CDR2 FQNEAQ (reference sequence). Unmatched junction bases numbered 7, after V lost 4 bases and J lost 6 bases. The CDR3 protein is CASSSQGARDGYTF. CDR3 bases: TGTGCCAGCAGCTCCCAGGGGGCGCGCGATGGCTACACCTTC.

CDR3 coding DNA: TGTGCCAGCTCACCAGGGACAGGGTCGGGTGGCTACACCTTC. Amino acids: CASSPGTGSGGYTF. The chain couples TRBV18 to TRBJ1-2, with 9 bases matching TRBD1. With 2 bases clipped from V and 7 bases from J, the junction kept 5 bases outside the gene matches. Per germline, CDR1 KGHSH and CDR2 LQKENI. This CDR3 region has 14 residues.

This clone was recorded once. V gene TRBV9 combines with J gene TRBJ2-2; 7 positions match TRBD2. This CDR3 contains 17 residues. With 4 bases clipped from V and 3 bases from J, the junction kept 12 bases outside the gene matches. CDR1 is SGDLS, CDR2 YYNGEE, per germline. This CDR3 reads CASSPLLAGVYTGELFF. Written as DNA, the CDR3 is TGTGCCAGCAGCCCCCTATTGGCGGGAGTCTACACCGGGGAGCTGTTTTTT.

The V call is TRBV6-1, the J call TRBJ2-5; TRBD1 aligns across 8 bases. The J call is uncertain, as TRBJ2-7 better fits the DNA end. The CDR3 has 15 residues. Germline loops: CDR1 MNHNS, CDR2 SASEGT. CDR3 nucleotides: TGTGCCAGCAGTGAACCAGGGGGCGCCTCCTACGAGCAGTACTTC. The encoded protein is CASSEPGGASYEQYF.

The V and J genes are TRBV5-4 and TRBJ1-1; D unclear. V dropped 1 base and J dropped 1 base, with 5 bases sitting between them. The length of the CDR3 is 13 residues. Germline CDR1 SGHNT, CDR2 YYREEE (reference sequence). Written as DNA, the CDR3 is TGTGCCAGCAGCTTGTCCCAGAACACTGAAGCTTTCTTT. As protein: CASSLSQNTEAFF. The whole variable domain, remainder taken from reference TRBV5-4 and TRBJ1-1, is ETGVTQSPTHLIKTRGQQVTLRCSSQSGHNTVSWYQQALGQGPQFIFQYYREEENGRGNFPPRFSGLQFPNYSSELNVNALELDDSALYLCASSLSQNTEAFFGQGTRLTVV.

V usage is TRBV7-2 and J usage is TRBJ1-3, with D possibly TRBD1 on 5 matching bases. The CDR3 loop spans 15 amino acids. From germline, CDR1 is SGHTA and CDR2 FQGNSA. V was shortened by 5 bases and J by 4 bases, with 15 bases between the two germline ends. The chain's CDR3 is CASSGGWVSGNTIYF. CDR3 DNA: TGTGCCAGCAGCGGGGGGTGGGTTTCAGGAAACACCATATATTTT.

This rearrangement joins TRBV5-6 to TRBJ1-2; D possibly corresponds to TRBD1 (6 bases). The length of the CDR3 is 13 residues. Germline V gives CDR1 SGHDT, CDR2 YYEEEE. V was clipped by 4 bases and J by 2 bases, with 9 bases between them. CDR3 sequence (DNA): TGTGCCAGCAGCCCAGGACAGAACTATGGCTACACCTTC. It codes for CASSPGQNYGYTF. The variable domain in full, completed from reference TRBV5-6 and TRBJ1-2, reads DAGVTQSPTHLIKTRGQQVTLRCSPKSGHDTVSWYQQALGQGPQFIFQYYEEEERQRGNFPDRFSGHQFPNYSSELNVNALLLGDSALYLCASSPGQNYGYTFGSGTRLTVV.

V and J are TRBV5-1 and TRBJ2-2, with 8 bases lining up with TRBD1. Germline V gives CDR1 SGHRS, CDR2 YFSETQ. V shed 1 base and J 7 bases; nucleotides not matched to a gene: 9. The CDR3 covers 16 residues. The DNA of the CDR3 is TGCGCCAGCAGCTTGATCGGTCAGGGGGCGATCGGGGAGCTGTTTTTT. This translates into CASSLIGQGAIGELFF.

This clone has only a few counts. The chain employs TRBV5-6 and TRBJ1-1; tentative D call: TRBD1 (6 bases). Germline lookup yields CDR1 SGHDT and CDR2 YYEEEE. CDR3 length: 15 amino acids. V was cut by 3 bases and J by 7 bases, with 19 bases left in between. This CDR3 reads CASSWMGAGVFEAFF. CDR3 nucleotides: TGTGCCAGCAGCTGGATGGGGGCCGGTGTGTTTGAAGCTTTCTTT. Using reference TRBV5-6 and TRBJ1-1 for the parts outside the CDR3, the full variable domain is DAGVTQSPTHLIKTRGQQVTLRCSPKSGHDTVSWYQQALGQGPQFIFQYYEEEERQRGNFPDRFSGHQFPNYSSELNVNALLLGDSALYLCASSWMGAGVFEAFFGQGTRLTVV.

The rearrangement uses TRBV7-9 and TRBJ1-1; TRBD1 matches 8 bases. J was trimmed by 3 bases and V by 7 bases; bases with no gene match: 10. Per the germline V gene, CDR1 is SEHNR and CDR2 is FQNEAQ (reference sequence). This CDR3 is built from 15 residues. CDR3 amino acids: CASNQPTGGDTEAFF. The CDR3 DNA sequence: TGTGCCAGCAACCAACCCACAGGGGGGGACACTGAAGCTTTCTTT.

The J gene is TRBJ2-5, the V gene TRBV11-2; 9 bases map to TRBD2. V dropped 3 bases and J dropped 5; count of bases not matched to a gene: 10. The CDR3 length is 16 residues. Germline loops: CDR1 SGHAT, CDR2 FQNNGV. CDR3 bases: TGTGCCAGCAGCTTCGGCGGGAGGGCCGGGTATGAGACCCAGTACTTC. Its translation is CASSFGGRAGYETQYF.

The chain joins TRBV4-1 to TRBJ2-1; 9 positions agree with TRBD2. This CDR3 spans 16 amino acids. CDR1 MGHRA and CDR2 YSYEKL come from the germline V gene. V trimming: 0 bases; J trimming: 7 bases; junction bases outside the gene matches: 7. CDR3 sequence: CASSQDGLAGTNEQFF. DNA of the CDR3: TGCGCCAGCAGCCAAGATGGCCTAGCGGGGACTAATGAGCAGTTCTTC.

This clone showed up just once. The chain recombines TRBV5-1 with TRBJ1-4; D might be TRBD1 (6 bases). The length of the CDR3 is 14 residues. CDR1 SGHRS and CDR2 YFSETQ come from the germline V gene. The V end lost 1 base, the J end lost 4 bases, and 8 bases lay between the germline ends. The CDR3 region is CASSLRGNNEKLFF. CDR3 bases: TGCGCCAGCAGCTTGAGGGGGAATAATGAAAAACTGTTTTTT. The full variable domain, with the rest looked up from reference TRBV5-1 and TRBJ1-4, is KAGVTQTPRYLIKTRGQQVTLSCSPISGHRSVSWYQQTPGQGLQFLFEYFSETQRNKGNFPGRFSGRQFSNSRSEMNVSTLELGDSALYLCASSLRGNNEKLFFGSGTQLSVL.

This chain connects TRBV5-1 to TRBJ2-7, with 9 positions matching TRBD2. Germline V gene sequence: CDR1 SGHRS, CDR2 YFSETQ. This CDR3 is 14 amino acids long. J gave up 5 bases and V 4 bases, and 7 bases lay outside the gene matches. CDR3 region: CASSVSGRTHEQYF. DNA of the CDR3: TGCGCCAGCAGCGTCAGCGGGAGGACCCACGAGCAGTACTTC.

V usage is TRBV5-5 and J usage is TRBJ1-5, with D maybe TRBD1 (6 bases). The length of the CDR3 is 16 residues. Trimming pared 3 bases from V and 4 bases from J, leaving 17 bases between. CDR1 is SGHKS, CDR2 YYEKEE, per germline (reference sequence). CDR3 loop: CASSSGHGGWNQPQHF. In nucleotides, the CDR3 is TGTGCCAGCAGCTCGGGACACGGTGGTTGGAATCAGCCCCAGCATTTT.

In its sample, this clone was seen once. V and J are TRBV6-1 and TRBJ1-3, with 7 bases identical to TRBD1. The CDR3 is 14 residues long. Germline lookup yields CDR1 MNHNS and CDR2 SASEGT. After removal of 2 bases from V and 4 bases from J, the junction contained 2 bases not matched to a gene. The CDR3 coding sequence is TGTGCCAGCAGTGAAAGGGGACAGGGAAACACCATATATTTT. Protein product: CASSERGQGNTIYF.

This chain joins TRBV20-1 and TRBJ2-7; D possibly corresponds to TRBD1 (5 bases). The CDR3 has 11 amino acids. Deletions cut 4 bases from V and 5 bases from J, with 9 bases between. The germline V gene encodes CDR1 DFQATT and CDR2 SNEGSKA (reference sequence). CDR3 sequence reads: CSATRDNEQYF. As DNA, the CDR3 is TGCAGTGCTACCAGGGATAACGAGCAGTACTTC.

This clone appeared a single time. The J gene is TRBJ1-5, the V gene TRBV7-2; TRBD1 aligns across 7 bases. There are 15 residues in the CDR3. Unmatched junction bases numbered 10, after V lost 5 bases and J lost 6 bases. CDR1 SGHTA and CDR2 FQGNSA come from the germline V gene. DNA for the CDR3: TGTGCCAGCAGCAATCGACAGGGCGGTCGTCAGCCCCAGCATTTT. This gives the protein CASSNRQGGRQPQHF.

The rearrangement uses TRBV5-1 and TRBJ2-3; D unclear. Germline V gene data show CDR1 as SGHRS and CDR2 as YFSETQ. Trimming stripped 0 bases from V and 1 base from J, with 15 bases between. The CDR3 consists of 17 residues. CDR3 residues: CASSLAFNSQGTDTQYF. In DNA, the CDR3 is TGCGCCAGCAGCTTGGCTTTTAATTCGCAGGGCACAGATACGCAGTATTTT. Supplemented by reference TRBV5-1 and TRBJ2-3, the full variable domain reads KAGVTQTPRYLIKTRGQQVTLSCSPISGHRSVSWYQQTPGQGLQFLFEYFSETQRNKGNFPGRFSGRQFSNSRSEMNVSTLELGDSALYLCASSLAFNSQGTDTQYFGPGTRLTVL.

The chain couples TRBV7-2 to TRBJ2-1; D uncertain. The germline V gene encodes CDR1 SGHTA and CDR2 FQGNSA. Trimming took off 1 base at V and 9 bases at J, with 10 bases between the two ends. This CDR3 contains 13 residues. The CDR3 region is CASSLGRYREQFF. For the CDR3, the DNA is TGTGCCAGCAGCTTAGGTCGGTACCGTGAGCAGTTCTTC.

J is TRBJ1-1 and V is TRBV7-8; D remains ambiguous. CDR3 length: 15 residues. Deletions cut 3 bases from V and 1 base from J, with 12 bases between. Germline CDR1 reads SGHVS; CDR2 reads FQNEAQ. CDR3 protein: CASSFSGRKNTEAFF. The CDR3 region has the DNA TGTGCCAGCAGCTTTAGCGGCAGGAAGAACACTGAAGCTTTCTTT.

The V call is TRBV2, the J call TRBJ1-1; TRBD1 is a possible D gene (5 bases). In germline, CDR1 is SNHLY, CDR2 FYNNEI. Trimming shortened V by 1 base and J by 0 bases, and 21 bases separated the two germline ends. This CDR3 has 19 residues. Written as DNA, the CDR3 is TGTGCCAGCAGTGAAGAGGGGACTGTGGCAGTTCGCTTGAACACTGAAGCTTTCTTT. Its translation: CASSEEGTVAVRLNTEAFF.

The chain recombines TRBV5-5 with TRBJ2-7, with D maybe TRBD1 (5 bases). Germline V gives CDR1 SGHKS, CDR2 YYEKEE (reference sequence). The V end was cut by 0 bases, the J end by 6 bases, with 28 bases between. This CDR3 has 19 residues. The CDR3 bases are TGTGCCAGCAGCTTGGGCCTCCCGGACACCCGATCGAAAAGAGGCGAGCAGTACTTC. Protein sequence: CASSLGLPDTRSKRGEQYF.

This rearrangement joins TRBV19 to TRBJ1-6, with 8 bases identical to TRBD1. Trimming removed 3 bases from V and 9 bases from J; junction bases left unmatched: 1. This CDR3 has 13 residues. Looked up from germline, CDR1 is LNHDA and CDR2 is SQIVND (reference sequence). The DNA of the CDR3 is TGTGCCAGTAGTATGGACAGGGCTTCACCCCTCCACTTT. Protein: CASSMDRASPLHF.

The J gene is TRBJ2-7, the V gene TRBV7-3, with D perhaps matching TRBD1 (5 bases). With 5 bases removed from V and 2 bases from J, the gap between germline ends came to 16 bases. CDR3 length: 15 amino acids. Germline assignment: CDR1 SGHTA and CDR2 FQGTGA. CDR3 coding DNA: TGTGCCAGCAGCCCCATGGCAGGGTCAACCTACGAGCAGTACTTC. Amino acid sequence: CASSPMAGSTYEQYF.

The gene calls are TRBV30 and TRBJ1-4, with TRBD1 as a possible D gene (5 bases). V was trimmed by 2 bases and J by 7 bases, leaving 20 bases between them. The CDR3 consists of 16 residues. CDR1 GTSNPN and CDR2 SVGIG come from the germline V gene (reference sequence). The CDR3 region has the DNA TGTGCCTGGAGTAAACACCTCCCAGGGAGGAGTGAAAAACTGTTTTTT. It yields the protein CAWSKHLPGRSEKLFF.